The 7 T cell receptor beta chains below come from one sample, sequenced in a study of T cell changes during pregnancy in multiple sclerosis. Produced via immunoSEQ multiplex PCR; TCRdb's table is partial and in-frame only. The sample gives 80,000 to 100,000 clones, roughly nine tenths of which show up once; under 0.8% is in the top ten. The sequences come from peripheral blood, collected in the second trimester of pregnancy. These receptors originate from a female donor in good health, enrolled as a control in a pregnancy study.

The DNA for the CDR3 is TGCGCCAGCAGCGGTAGACAGGGGATGAACACTGAAGCTTTCTTT. This encodes CASSGRQGMNTEAFF. The chain joins TRBV5-1 to TRBJ1-1; 8 bases fit TRBD1. Germline V gene lookup returns CDR1 SGHRS and CDR2 YFSETQ. V dropped 4 bases and J dropped 0; count of bases not matched to a gene: 5. The CDR3 length is 15 residues.

V and J are TRBV19 and TRBJ2-2, with D tentatively TRBD1 (6 bases). From germline, CDR1 is LNHDA and CDR2 SQIVND (reference sequence). Trimming left V 4 bases short and J 6 bases short, with 15 bases between. The length of the CDR3 is 15 residues. The CDR3 is CASSRRGRGPGELFF. In DNA form, the CDR3 reads TGTGCCAGTAGTAGAAGGGGGAGAGGCCCCGGGGAGCTGTTTTTT.

J is TRBJ2-5 and V is TRBV15; D might be TRBD1 (6 bases). Germline V gives CDR1 LNHNV, CDR2 YYDKDF (reference sequence). V was cut by 2 bases and J by 2 bases, with 12 bases left in between. CDR3 length equals 15 residues. The CDR3 reads CATSRQGKEQETQYF. The CDR3 region has the DNA TGTGCCACCAGCAGACAGGGGAAAGAGCAAGAGACCCAGTACTTC. Combining the CDR3 with reference TRBV15 and TRBJ2-5 gives the whole variable domain DAMVIQNPRYQVTQFGKPVTLSCSQTLNHNVMYWYQQKSSQAPKLLFHYYDKDFNNEADTPDNFQSRRPNTSFCFLDIRSPGLGDTAMYLCATSRQGKEQETQYFGPGTRLLVL.

The J gene is TRBJ1-2, the V gene TRBV7-2; D might be TRBD1 (5 bases). The CDR3 runs to 14 residues. Germline-derived CDR1 and CDR2 are SGHTA and FQGNSA. Trimming cost V 1 base and J 6 bases, with 12 bases left between them. CDR3 nucleotide sequence: TGTGCCAGCAGCTTAGGGTTAGGGGTTAATGGCTACACCTTC. Residues: CASSLGLGVNGYTF.

The chain has TRBV6-1 and TRBJ2-5; D perhaps matches TRBD1 (6 bases). CDR3 size: 14 residues. V lost 6 bases to trimming and J lost 1 base, with 12 bases between them. Germline V gene sequence: CDR1 MNHNS, CDR2 SASEGT. The CDR3 region has the DNA TGTGCCAGCAGAACCAGGACAGCCCAAGAGACCCAGTACTTC. Amino acids: CASRTRTAQETQYF.

This sequence joins TRBV5-1 and TRBJ1-1, with unresolved D. The CDR3 runs 14 residues. V lost 3 bases to trimming and J lost 1 base, with 10 bases between them. Germline V gives CDR1 SGHRS, CDR2 YFSETQ. The chain's CDR3 is CASSWTDENTEAFF. The CDR3 DNA is TGCGCCAGCAGCTGGACTGACGAGAACACTGAAGCTTTCTTT.

The CDR3, as DNA: TGTGCCAGCAGTTCCCCCGGGACAGGGGTCGCAGTGGATGGCTACACCTTC. Its translation is CASSSPGTGVAVDGYTF. The chain couples TRBV27 to TRBJ1-2, with 10 bases matching TRBD1. Looked up from germline, CDR1 is MNHEY and CDR2 is SMNVEV (reference sequence). The CDR3 spans 17 residues. V was pared by 4 bases and J by 6 bases, with 14 bases of the junction left unmatched.